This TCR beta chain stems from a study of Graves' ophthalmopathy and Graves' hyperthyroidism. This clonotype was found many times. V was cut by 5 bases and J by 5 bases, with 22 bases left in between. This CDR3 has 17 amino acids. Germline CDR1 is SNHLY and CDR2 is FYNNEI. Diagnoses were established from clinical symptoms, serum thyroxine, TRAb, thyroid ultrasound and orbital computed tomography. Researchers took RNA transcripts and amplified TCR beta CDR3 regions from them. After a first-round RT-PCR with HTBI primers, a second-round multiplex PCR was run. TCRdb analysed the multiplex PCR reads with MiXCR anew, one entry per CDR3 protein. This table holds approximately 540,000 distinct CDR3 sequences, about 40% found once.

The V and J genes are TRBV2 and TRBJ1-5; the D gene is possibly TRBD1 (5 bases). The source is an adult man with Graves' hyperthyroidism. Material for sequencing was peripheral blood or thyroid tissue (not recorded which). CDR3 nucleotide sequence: TGTGCCAGCAGTCGACGACTGGGAGTCGGGGCGGATCAGCCCCAGCATTTT. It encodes CASSRRLGVGADQPQHF.